This TCR beta chain comes out of a study of T-cell reconstitution after alpha-beta-depleted transplantation in children. This clonotype was found many times. V was pared by 0 bases and J by 5 bases, with 5 bases of the junction left unmatched. CDR1 DFQATT and CDR2 SNEGSKA come from the germline V gene (reference sequence). The CDR3 is made up of 15 amino acids. It was with unique molecular identifiers that the TCRbeta library was prepared. Each CDR3 protein gets one entry after TCRdb re-called the PCR reads with MiXCR. The profile covers some 640,000 distinct CDR3 sequences, with 16% appearing a single time and 0.8% to 1.1% taken by the ten largest.

This chain joins TRBV20-1 and TRBJ2-2, with 8 bases lining up with TRBD1. This TCR derives from a human donor who donated a stem cell graft to a child with acute myeloid leukemia. Material: PBMCs from the stem cell graft donor, obtained from the stem cell graft. For the CDR3, the DNA is TGCAGTGCTAGAGACCGGGACAGGAGGACCGGGGAGCTGTTTTTT. As protein: CSARDRDRRTGELFF.